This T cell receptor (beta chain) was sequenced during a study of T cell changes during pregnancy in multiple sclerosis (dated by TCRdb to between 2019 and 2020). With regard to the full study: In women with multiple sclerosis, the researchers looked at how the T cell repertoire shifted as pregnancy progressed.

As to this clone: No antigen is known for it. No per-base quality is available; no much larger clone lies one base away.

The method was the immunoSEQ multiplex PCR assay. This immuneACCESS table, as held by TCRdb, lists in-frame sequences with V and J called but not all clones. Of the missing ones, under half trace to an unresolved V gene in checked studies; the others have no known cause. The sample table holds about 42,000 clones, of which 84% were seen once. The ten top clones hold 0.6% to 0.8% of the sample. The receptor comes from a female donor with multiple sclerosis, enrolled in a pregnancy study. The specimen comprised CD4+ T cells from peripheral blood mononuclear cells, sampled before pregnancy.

CDR3 region: CASSPSGATNIQYF. The nucleotides read TGTGCCAGCAGCCCCTCAGGGGCAACAAACATTCAGTACTTC. The sequence joins TRBV14 to TRBJ2-4; TRBD1 is perhaps the D gene, given 6 matching bases. The germline V gene provides CDR1 SGHDN and CDR2 FVKESK. Its CDR3 holds 14 amino acids, cysteine through phenylalanine. Only CDR3 DNA remains: 42 bases, in frame from the first base. V gives up 4 bases and J gives up 6 bases, and the segment between their germline ends measures 13 bases.